Reported below is one T cell receptor (beta chain). It has no known antigen specificity. There are no base qualities to consult, and no much larger clone falls within one base. The sample belongs to a study of T cell repertoires in cytomegalovirus infection (dated by TCRdb to the late 2010s). In the study overall: Alongside well-studied HLA-B-restricted epitopes, the peptide stimulations were aimed at recently identified HLA-C-restricted CMV epitopes, whose presentation resists viral immunomodulation. Donor HLA type was relevant to the analysis, because carriage of CMV infection together with the matching HLA type was indicated by public TCR beta signatures.

The data were produced on an Illumina HiSeq 1500. TCRdb redid the processing of the public reads, applying fastp at Q25 and MiXCR, and retained in-frame beta chains. CDR3 protein duplicates are merged, each entry listing the most common genes and DNA. The sample contains roughly 920,000 distinct CDR3 sequences, 31% of them found a single time. Of the sample, 11% to 15% falls within the top ten clones. Overall study outcomes, separate from this receptor: The ex vivo response was dominated by HLA-C-restricted CMV-specific TCR beta clonotypes, and the single most frequent clonotype in two of eight donors was supplied by these HLA-C-restricted clonotypes. In both this cohort and an independent cohort of some 370 donors, the cumulative frequency of public TCR beta family members distinguished carriers of CMV infection plus the relevant HLA type.

The treatment or condition label of this sample denotes: in vitro stimulation with specific CMV peptide epitopes to enrich CMV-specific T cells. The trim is 3 bases for V and 5 bases for J, with a gap of 14 bases between the germline ends. From cysteine to phenylalanine, the CDR3 is 15 amino acids long. The read is trimmed to its CDR3 DNA, 45 bases read in frame from base 1. Per the germline V gene (reference sequence), MNHEY is the CDR1 and SMNVEV is the CDR2. The sequencing used cultured CD8+ T cells from PBMCs, collected from culture after CMV antigen stimulation. The clonotype originates from a human donor in good health (CMV status not recorded). Some clones in this sample may be carry-over from other donors' samples. Recombination connected TRBV27 to TRBJ2-1; the D segment cannot be called with confidence. The DNA sequence is TGTGCCAGCAGTTTGAGTGGTGATCCGAACAATGAGCAGTTCTTC. It codes for CASSLSGDPNNEQFF.